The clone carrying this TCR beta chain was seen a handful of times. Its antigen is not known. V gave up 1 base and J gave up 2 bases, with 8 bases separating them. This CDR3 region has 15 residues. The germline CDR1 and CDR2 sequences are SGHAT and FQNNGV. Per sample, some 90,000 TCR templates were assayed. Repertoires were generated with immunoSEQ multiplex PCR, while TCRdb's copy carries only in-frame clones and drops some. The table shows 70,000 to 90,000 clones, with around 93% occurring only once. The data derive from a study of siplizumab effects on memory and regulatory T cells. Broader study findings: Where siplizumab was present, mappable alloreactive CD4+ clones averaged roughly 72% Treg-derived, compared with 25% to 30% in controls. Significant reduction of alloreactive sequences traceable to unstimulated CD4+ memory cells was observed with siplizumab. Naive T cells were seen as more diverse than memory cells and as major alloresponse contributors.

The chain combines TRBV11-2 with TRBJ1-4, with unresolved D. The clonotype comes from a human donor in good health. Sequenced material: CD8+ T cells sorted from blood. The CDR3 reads CASSLVGDTNEKLFF. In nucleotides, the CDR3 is TGTGCCAGCAGCTTAGTTGGAGACACTAATGAAAAACTGTTTTTT. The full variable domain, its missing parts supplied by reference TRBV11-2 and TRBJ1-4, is EAGVAQSPRYKIIEKRQSVAFWCNPISGHATLYWYQQILGQGPKLLIQFQNNGVVDDSQLPKDRFSAERLKGVDSTLKIQPAKLEDSAVYLCASSLVGDTNEKLFFGSGTQLSVL.